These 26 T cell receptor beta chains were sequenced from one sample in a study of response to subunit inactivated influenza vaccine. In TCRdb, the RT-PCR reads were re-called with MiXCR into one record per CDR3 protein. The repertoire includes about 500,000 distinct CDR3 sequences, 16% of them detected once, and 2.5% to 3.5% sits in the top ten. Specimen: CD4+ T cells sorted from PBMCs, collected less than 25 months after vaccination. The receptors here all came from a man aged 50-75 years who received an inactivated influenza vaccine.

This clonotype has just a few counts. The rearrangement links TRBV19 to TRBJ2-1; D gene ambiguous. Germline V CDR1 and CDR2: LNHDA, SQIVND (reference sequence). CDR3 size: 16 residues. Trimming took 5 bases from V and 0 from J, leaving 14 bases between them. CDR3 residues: CASSHPAMSSYNEQFF. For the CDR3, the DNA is TGTGCCAGTAGTCACCCGGCCATGAGCTCCTACAATGAGCAGTTCTTC.

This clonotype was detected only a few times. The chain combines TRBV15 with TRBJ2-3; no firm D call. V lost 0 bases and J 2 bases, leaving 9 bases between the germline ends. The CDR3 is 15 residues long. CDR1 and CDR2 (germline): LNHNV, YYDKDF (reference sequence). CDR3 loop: CATSRDLLNTDTQYF. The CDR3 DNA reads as TGTGCCACCAGCAGAGATTTACTAAACACAGATACGCAGTATTTT.

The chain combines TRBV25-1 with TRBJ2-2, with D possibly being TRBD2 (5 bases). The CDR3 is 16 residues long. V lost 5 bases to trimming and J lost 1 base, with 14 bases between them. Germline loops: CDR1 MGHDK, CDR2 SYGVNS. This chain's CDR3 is CASSPRGSRNTGELFF. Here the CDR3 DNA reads TGTGCCAGCAGTCCCCGGGGAAGTCGGAACACCGGGGAGCTGTTTTTT. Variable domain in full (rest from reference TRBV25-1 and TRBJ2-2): EADIYQTPRYLVIGTGKKITLECSQTMGHDKMYWYQQDPGMELHLIHYSYGVNSTEKGDLSSESTVSRIRTEHFPLTLESARPSHTSQYLCASSPRGSRNTGELFFGEGSRLTVL.

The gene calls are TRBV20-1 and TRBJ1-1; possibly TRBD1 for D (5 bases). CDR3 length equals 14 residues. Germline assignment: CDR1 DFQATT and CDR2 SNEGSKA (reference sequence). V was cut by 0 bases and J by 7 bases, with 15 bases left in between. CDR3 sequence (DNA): TGCAGTGCTAGAGATCTTTACGCGGGGCTTGAAGCTTTCTTT. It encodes CSARDLYAGLEAFF.

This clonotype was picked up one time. DNA of the CDR3: TGCGCCAGCAGCTTGAGGGCAGCTCAAGAGACCCAGTACTTC. Encoded protein: CASSLRAAQETQYF. V is TRBV5-1 and J is TRBJ2-5; D gene unclear. Germline V gives CDR1 SGHRS, CDR2 YFSETQ. The V end was cut by 1 base, the J end by 2 bases, with 9 bases between. The CDR3 covers 14 residues.

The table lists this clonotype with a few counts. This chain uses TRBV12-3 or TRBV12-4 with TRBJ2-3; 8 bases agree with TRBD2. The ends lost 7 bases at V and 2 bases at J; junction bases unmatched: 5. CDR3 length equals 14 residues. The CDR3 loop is CASTDSGITDTQYF. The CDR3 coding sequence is TGTGCCAGCACCGATAGCGGGATCACAGATACGCAGTATTTT.

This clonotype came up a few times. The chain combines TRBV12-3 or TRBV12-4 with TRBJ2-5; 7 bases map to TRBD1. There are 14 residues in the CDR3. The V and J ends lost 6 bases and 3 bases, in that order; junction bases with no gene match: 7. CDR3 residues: CASRLNRGEETQYF. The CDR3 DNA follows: TGTGCCAGCAGACTGAACAGGGGTGAAGAGACCCAGTACTTC.

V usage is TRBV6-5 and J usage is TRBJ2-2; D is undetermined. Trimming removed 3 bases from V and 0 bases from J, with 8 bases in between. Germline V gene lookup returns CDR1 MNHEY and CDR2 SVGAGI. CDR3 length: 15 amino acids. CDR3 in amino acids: CASSYRAANTGELFF. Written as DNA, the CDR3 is TGTGCCAGCAGTTATAGGGCAGCGAACACCGGGGAGCTGTTTTTT.

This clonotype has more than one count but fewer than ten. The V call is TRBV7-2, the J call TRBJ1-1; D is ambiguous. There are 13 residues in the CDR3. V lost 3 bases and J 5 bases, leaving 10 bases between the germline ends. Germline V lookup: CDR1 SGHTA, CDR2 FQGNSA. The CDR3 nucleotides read TGTGCCAGCAGCTTCCGTCATGGGACTGAAGCTTTCTTT. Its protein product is CASSFRHGTEAFF.

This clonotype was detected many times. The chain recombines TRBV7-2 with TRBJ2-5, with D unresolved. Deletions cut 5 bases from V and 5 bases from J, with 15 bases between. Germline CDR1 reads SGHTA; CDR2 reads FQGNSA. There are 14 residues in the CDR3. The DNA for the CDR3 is TGTGCCAGCAGCACCGGGCCCTCCGGGGAGACCCAGTACTTC. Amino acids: CASSTGPSGETQYF.

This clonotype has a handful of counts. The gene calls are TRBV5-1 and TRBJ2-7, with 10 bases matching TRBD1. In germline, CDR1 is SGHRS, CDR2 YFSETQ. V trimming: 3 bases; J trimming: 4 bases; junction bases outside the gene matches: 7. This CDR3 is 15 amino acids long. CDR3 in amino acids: CASSSWTGGRYEQYF. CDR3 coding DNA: TGCGCCAGCAGCTCGTGGACAGGGGGTAGATACGAGCAGTACTTC.

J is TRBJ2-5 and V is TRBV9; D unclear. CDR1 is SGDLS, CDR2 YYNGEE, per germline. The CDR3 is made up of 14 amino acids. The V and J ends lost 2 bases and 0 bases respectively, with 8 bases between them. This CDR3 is CASSVVRYQETQYF. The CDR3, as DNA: TGTGCCAGCAGCGTGGTGAGGTACCAAGAGACCCAGTACTTC. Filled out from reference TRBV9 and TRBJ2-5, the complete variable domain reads DSGVTQTPKHLITATGQRVTLRCSPRSGDLSVYWYQQSLDQGLQFLIQYYNGEERAKGNILERFSAQQFPDLHSELNLSSLELGDSALYFCASSVVRYQETQYFGPGTRLLVL.

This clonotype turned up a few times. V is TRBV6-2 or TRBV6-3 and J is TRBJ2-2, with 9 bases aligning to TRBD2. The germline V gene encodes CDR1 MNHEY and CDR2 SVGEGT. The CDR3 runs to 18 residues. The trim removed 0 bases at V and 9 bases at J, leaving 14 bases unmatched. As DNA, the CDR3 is TGTGCCAGCAGTTACTCGAACCAGCTTAGCGGGAGAGGACGGGAGCTGTTTTTT. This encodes CASSYSNQLSGRGRELFF.

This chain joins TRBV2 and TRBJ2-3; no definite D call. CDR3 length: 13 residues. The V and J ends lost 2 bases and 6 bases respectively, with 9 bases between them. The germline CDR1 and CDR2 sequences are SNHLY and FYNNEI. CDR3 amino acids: CASSENMSDTQYF. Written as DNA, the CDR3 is TGTGCCAGCAGTGAAAATATGTCCGATACGCAGTATTTT.

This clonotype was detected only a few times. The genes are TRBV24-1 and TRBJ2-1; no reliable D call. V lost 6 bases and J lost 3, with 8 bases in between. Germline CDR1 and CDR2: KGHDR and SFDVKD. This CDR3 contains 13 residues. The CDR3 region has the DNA TGTGCCACCAGTAGGCCAGGCTACAATGAGCAGTTCTTC. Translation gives CATSRPGYNEQFF.

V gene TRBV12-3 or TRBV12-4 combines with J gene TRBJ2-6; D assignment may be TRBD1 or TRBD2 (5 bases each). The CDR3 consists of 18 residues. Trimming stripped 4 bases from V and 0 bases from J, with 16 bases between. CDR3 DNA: TGTGCCAGCAGTTCCGTGGGGACCAGGTCCTCTGGGGCCAACGTCCTGACTTTC. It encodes CASSSVGTRSSGANVLTF.

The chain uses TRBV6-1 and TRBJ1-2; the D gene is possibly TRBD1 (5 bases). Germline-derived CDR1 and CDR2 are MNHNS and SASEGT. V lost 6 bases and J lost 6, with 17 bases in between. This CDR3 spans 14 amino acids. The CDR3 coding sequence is TGTGCCAGCAGAGACAGAGGGTTGTACCATGGCTACACCTTC. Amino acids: CASRDRGLYHGYTF.

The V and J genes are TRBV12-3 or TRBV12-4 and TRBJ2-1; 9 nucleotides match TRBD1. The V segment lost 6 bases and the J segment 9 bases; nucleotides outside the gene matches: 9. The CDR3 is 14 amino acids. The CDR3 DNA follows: TGTGCCAGCAGCACGGGACAGGGAATGGGTGAGCAGTTCTTC. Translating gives CASSTGQGMGEQFF.

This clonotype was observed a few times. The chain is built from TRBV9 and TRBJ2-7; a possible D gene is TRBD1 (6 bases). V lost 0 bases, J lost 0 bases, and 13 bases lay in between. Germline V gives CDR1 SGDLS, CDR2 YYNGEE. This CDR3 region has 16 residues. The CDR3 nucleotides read TGTGCCAGCAGCGTAGGCCCGGACAGACACTCCTACGAGCAGTACTTC. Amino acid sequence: CASSVGPDRHSYEQYF.

CDR3 amino acids: CASSQEYSAGELFF. The DNA for the CDR3 is TGTGCCAGCAGCCAAGAATACTCCGCCGGGGAGCTGTTTTTT. This chain uses TRBV3-1 with TRBJ2-2; D is ambiguous. This CDR3 is 14 amino acids long. The germline V gene has CDR1 LGHDT and CDR2 YNNKEL (reference sequence). Trimming removed 0 bases from V and 6 bases from J, with 8 bases in between.

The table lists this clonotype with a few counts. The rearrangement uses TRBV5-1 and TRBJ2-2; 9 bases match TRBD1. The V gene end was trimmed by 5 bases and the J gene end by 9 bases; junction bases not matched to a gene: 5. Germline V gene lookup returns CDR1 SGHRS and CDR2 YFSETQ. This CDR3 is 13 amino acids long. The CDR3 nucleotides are TGCGCCAGCAGGCTACAGGGGGCCCGGGAGCTGTTTTTT. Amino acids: CASRLQGARELFF.

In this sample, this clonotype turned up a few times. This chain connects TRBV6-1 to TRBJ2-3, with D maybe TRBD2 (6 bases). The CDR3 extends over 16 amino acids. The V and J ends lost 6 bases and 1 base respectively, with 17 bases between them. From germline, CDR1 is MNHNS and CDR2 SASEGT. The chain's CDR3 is CASSRPLGGRTDTQYF. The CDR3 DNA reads TGTGCCAGCAGCCGACCTTTGGGGGGACGCACAGATACGCAGTATTTT.

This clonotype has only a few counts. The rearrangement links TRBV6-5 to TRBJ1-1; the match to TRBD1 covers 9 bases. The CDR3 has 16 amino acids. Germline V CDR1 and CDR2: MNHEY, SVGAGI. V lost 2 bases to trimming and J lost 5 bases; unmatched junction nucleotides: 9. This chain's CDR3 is CASSYGDPGTGTEAFF. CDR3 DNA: TGTGCCAGCAGTTACGGGGACCCGGGGACAGGGACTGAAGCTTTCTTT.

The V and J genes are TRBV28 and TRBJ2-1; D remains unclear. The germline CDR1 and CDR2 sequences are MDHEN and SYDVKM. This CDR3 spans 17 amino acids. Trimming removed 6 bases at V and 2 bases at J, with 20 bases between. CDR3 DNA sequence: TGTGCCAGCAGCCCCCGAGCCCTTATATCTCCCTACAATGAGCAGTTCTTC. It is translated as CASSPRALISPYNEQFF. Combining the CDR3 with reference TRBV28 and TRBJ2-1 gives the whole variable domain DVKVTQSSRYLVKRTGEKVFLECVQDMDHENMFWYRQDPGLGLRLIYFSYDVKMKEKGDIPEGYSVSREKKERFSLILESASTNQTSMYLCASSPRALISPYNEQFFGPGTRLTVL.

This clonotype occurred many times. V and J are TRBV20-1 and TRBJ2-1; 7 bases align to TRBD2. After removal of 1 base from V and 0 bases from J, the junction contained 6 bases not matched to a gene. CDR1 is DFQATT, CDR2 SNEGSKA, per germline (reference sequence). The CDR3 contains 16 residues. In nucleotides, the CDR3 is TGCAGTGCTAGAGGATATCTAGCGGTCTCCTACAATGAGCAGTTCTTC. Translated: CSARGYLAVSYNEQFF.

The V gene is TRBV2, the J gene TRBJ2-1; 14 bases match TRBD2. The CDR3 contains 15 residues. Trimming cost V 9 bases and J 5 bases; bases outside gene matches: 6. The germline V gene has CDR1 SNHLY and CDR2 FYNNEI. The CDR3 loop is CASRLAGGLNNEQFF. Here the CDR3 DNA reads TGTGCCAGTAGACTAGCGGGGGGGCTAAACAATGAGCAGTTCTTC.